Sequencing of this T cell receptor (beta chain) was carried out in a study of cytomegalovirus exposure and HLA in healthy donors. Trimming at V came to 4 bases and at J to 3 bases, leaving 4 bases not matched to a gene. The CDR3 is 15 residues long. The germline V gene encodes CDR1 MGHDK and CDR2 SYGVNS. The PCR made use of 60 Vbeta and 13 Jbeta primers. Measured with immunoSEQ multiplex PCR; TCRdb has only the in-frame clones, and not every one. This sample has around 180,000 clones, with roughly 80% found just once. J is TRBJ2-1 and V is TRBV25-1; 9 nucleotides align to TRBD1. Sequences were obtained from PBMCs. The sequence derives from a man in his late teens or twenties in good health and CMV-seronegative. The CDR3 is CASSGGTGYYNEQFF. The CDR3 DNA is TGTGCCAGCAGTGGGGGGACAGGGTACTACAATGAGCAGTTCTTC.